This record looks at one T cell receptor (beta chain) sequence and its context. Its specificity is not known. Semi-nested PCR with Nested Universal Primer A followed constant-region reverse priming of full-length variable regions. TCRdb independently ran MiXCR on the 5' RACE reads; one entry per CDR3 protein. The table has under 65,000 distinct CDR3 sequences, around a quarter seen once; the top ten hold around 3.1%. The CDR3 is made up of 14 amino acids. The germline gives CDR1 SGHTA, CDR2 FQGNSA. Trimming removed 4 bases from V and 2 bases from J, with 12 bases in between. CD4+CD45RO+CD25- cells were isolated as memory CD4+ T cells. Study-wide results and limits: Whole repertoires were not studied in the larger cohort, only one V-J beta rearrangement.

Sample: tumor-infiltrating memory CD4+ T cells sorted from the breast tumor. Sample subset: memory CD4+ T cells, CD4+CD45RO+CD25-. The genes are TRBV7-2 and TRBJ2-7, with D perhaps TRBD2 (6 bases). The receptor was isolated from a female donor with breast cancer. CDR3 amino acids: CASSYGTFPYEQYF. The CDR3 bases are TGTGCCAGCAGCTACGGGACTTTTCCCTACGAGCAGTACTTC.